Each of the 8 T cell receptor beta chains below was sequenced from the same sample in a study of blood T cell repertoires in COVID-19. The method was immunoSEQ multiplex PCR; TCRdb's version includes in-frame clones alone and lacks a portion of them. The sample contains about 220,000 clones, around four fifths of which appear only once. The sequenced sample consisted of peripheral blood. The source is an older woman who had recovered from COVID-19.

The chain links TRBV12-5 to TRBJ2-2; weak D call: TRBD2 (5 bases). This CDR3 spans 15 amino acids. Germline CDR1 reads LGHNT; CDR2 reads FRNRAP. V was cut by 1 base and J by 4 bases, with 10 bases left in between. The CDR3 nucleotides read TGTGCTAGTGGTTTGGGACAAGGAGGCACCGGGGAGCTGTTTTTT. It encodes CASGLGQGGTGELFF.

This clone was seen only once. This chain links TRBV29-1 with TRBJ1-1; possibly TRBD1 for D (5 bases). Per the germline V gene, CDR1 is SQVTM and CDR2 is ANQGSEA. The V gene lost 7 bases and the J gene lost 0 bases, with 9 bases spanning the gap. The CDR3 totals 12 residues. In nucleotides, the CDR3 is TGCAGCGCGGGACTTCTGAACACTGAAGCTTTCTTT. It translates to CSAGLLNTEAFF.

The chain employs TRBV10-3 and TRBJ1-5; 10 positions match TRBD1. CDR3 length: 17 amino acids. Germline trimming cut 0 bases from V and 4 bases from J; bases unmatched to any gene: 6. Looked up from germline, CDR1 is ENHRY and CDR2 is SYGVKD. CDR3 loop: CAISESDRGEGNQPQHF. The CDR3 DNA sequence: TGTGCCATCAGTGAGTCGGACAGGGGGGAGGGAAATCAGCCCCAGCATTTT.

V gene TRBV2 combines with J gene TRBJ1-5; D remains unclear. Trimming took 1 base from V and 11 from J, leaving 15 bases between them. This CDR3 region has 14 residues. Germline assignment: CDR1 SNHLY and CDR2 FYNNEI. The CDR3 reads CASSEGRNPRSQHF. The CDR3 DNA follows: TGTGCCAGCAGTGAAGGTCGCAACCCCAGATCCCAGCATTTT.

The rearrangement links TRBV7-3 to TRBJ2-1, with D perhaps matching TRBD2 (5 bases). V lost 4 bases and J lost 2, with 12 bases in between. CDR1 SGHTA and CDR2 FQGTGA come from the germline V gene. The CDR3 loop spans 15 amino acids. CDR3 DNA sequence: TGTGCCAGCAGCTCCTCGGGGTCCCCCTACAATGAGCAGTTCTTC. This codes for CASSSSGSPYNEQFF. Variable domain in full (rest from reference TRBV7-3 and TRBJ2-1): GAGVSQTPSNKVTEKGKYVELRCDPISGHTALYWYRQSLGQGPEFLIYFQGTGAADDSGLPNDRFFAVRPEGSVSTLKIQRTERGDSAVYLCASSSSGSPYNEQFFGPGTRLTVL.

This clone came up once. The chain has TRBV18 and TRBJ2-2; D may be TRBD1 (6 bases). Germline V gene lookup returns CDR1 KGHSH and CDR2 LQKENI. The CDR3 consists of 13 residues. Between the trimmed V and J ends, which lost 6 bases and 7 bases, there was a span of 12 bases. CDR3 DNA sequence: TGTGCCAGCTCGTACAGGGAGAACGGGGAGCTGTTTTTT. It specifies CASSYRENGELFF.

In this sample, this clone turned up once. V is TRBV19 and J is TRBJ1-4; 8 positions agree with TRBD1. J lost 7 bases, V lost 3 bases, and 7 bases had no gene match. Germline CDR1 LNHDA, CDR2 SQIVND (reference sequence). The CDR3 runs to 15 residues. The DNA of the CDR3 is TGTGCCAGTAGTATCCGGACAGGGCTAATTGAAAAACTGTTTTTT. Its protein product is CASSIRTGLIEKLFF.

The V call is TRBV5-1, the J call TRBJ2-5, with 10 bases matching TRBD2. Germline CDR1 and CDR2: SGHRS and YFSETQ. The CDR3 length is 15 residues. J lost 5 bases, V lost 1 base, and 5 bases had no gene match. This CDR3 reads CASSLSGGAMETQYF. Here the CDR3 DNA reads TGCGCCAGCAGCTTGAGCGGGGGGGCCATGGAGACCCAGTACTTC.